This T cell receptor (beta chain) was captured in a study of T-cell memory formation after mild COVID-19. This clonotype showed up just a few times. V dropped 2 bases and J dropped 3 bases, with 14 bases sitting between them. Per germline, CDR1 MNHEY and CDR2 SVGAGI. CDR3 size: 16 residues. TCRdb called the 5' RACE reads again in MiXCR, with one record for every CDR3 protein. Of fewer than 450,000 distinct CDR3 sequences in the sample, more than 20% were seen once. The rearrangement links TRBV6-5 to TRBJ2-1; the D gene is possibly TRBD1 (6 bases). The sequence came from an adult woman who had mild COVID-19 (a few samples of this study predate the infection). Cell type and time point are not known. Source material: PBMCs or a T cell subset sorted from them (not recorded which). The CDR3 sequence: CASSYMVGAVYNEQFF. CDR3 DNA: TGTGCCAGCAGTTACATGGTGGGGGCAGTCTACAATGAGCAGTTCTTC.